The rows below give T cell receptor beta chains drawn from one sample of a study of Graves' ophthalmopathy and Graves' hyperthyroidism. TCRdb passed the multiplex PCR reads through MiXCR, listing each CDR3 protein once. The data contain fewer than 250,000 distinct CDR3 sequences, approximately 28% of them singletons. Specimen: peripheral blood. These receptor sequences come from a man in his fifties or sixties with Graves' ophthalmopathy. Each CDR3 is given with its conserved first and last residue. A D gene is named only where the DNA matches it firmly. Clone size is stated in some rows and not others, as once, few, many or a class when expanded.

clone_size d_call j_call v_call cdr3_nt cdr3_aa
many NA TRBJ2-5 TRBV5-5 TGTGCCAGCAGCTTGCTGACAGAAGAGACCCAGTACTTC CASSLLTEETQYF
NA NA TRBJ1-1 TRBV2 TGTGCCAGCCACCCCCGGGAACGGAACACTGAAGCTTTCTTT CASHPRERNTEAFF
many TRBD1 TRBJ1-3 TRBV5-1 TGCGCCAGCAGCTCGGGACAGGGGGCAACTGGAAACACCATATATTTT CASSSGQGATGNTIYF
NA TRBD1 TRBJ1-5 TRBV12-3/TRBV12-4 TGTGCCAGCAGTTCCGGACAGGGGACGATCAATCAGCCCCAGCATTTT CASSSGQGTINQPQHF
many NA TRBJ2-7 TRBV29-1 TGCAGCATAAGAGACAGGGAGGGCGAGCAGTACTTC CSIRDREGEQYF
many NA TRBJ2-2 TRBV11-2 TGTGCCAGCTCTTATCACCCTCTGTACCCGAACACCGGGGAGCTGTTTTTT CASSYHPLYPNTGELFF
many NA TRBJ1-2 TRBV7-9 TGTGCCAGCAGCTTCGGAGAGTCTAACTATGGCTACACCTTC CASSFGESNYGYTF
many TRBD1 TRBJ1-2 TRBV6-5 TGTGCCAGCAGTCCCAGTCCGGGACAGGCCTACTATGGCTACACCTTC CASSPSPGQAYYGYTF
many TRBD1 TRBJ2-7 TRBV5-1 TGCGCCAGCAGCGACAGGGGGACCTACGAGCAGTACTTC CASSDRGTYEQYF
NA NA TRBJ2-2 TRBV27 TGTGCCAGCAGTTTAAGGGCAGACCATACGAACACCGGGGAGCTGTTTTTT CASSLRADHTNTGELFF
NA NA TRBJ1-1 TRBV30 TGTGCCTGGAGTTTCGGAGGGAAACTCACTGAAGCTTTCTTT CAWSFGGKLTEAFF
many TRBD2 TRBJ2-2 TRBV18 TGTGCCAGCTCACCAGGACTAGCGGACACCGGGGAGCTGTTTTTT CASSPGLADTGELFF
many TRBD1 TRBJ2-5 TRBV6-5 TGTGCCAGCAGTCCTTACCAGGGGGACGGTGAGACCCAGTACTTC CASSPYQGDGETQYF
NA TRBD1 TRBJ1-2 TRBV7-2 TGTGCCAGCAGCTTATCAGGGGGCGCCCCCGGCTACACCTTC CASSLSGGAPGYTF
many TRBD1 TRBJ1-1 TRBV5-1 TGCGCCAGCAGCTTGGACCCGCGGGACAGGGGAACGAACACTGAAGCTTTCTTT CASSLDPRDRGTNTEAFF
many NA TRBJ1-2 TRBV12-3/TRBV12-4 TGTGCCAGCACTCAATGGGGGGGTGTCCGCGGCTACACCTTC CASTQWGGVRGYTF
many NA TRBJ2-2 TRBV3-1 TGTGCCAGCAGCCAAGATGTCGGGGGGCGCGAGGAGCTGTTTTTT CASSQDVGGREELFF
many NA TRBJ2-5 TRBV20-1 TGCAGTGCTAGAGCCAGGGGGGGCGCCGAGACCCAGTACTTC CSARARGGAETQYF
many NA TRBJ2-2 TRBV7-3 TGTGCCAGCAGCTTAGGGCAGGCCGGCTCCGGGGAGCTGTTTTTT CASSLGQAGSGELFF
NA TRBD1 TRBJ1-2 TRBV7-9 TGTGCCAGCAGCCAAGGGGGCCTGACAGGGGAGAGACATAACTTC CASSQGGLTGERHNF
many NA TRBJ2-2 TRBV29-1 TGCAGCGTTCGCGGCGGGGGCCGCACCGGGGAGCTGTTTTTT CSVRGGGRTGELFF
many NA TRBJ2-5 TRBV28 TGTGCCAGCAGTCCCCGCCACCGGGACTCTTGGCAAGAGACCCAGTACTTC CASSPRHRDSWQETQYF
NA NA TRBJ1-2 TRBV6-1 TGTGCCAGCAGCCCAGTAAGGGGGTCTCGTGGCTACACCTTC CASSPVRGSRGYTF
many NA TRBJ1-3 TRBV6-5 TGTGCCAGCAGTTACGGGGAATCAGGAAACACCATATATTTT CASSYGESGNTIYF
NA TRBD2 TRBJ2-7 TRBV6-1 TGTGCCAGCAGTGAAAACGGGGCGGGAGGAGCCTACGAGCAGTACTTC CASSENGAGGAYEQYF
NA TRBD1 TRBJ1-2 TRBV11-2 TGTGCCAGCAGCTTGAGGACAGGGAGTCCTGGCTATGGCTACACCTTC CASSLRTGSPGYGYTF
many TRBD1 TRBJ2-7 TRBV29-1 TGCAGCATGAAGACAGGGGGCGGAGAGCAGTACTTC CSMKTGGGEQYF
many TRBD1 TRBJ2-5 TRBV6-1 TGTGCCAGCACCCCCCGGGGACAGGGGGTGGAGACCCAGTACTTC CASTPRGQGVETQYF
many NA TRBJ2-7 TRBV28 TGTGCCAGCAGTGGTGGGGACTCAACCTACGAGCAGTACTTC CASSGGDSTYEQYF
many TRBD1 TRBJ1-1 TRBV7-9 TGTGCCAGCAGCTTAGCGGGCGGACAGGGGCGGACTGAAGCTTTCTTT CASSLAGGQGRTEAFF
many NA TRBJ2-7 TRBV9 TGTGCCAGCAGCGTAGGTGGGCAGGGCTACGAGCAGTACTTC CASSVGGQGYEQYF
many NA TRBJ2-6 TRBV6-2/TRBV6-3 TGTGCCAGCAGTCCGACTGACTCTGGGGCCAACGTCCTGACTTTC CASSPTDSGANVLTF
NA NA TRBJ2-7 TRBV6-1 TGTGCCAGCAGTGATTCCACTGGGGGTTCCTACGAGCAGTACTTC CASSDSTGGSYEQYF
NA TRBD1 TRBJ1-6 TRBV6-2/TRBV6-3 TGTGCCAGCAGTTCCGGGACAGCTTATAATTCACCCCTCCACTTT CASSSGTAYNSPLHF
few TRBD2 TRBJ2-7 TRBV6-5 TGTGCCAGCAGTTATGGTAGGGAGGGCGAGCAGTACTTC CASSYGREGEQYF
few TRBD2 TRBJ2-2 TRBV7-3 TGTGCCAGCAGCCTAGCGGGAGAGGGTACCGGGGAGCTGTTTTTT CASSLAGEGTGELFF
many NA TRBJ1-2 TRBV12-3/TRBV12-4 TGTGCCAGCAGTTTAACTGCTATTAACTATGGCTACACCTTC CASSLTAINYGYTF
many TRBD2 TRBJ2-5 TRBV7-2 TGTGCCAGCAGCTACGCGCTACTAGCGGGGGGGGTAGAGACCCAGTACTTC CASSYALLAGGVETQYF
few NA TRBJ1-5 TRBV12-3/TRBV12-4 TGTGCCAGCAGGCAGAATGGCAATCAGCCCCAGCATTTT CASRQNGNQPQHF
many NA TRBJ1-2 TRBV6-5 TGTGCCAGCAGTTTTCAGGGACCCTATGGCTACACCTTC CASSFQGPYGYTF
NA TRBD1 TRBJ2-4 TRBV7-8 TGTGCCAGCAGCTTAGGGACAGGGGCGAGTGGCCAAAACATTCAGTACTTC CASSLGTGASGQNIQYF
many NA TRBJ1-5 TRBV7-6 TGTGCCAGCAGCTTAGGTGAGGGTCAGCCCCAGCATTTT CASSLGEGQPQHF
many NA TRBJ2-2 TRBV12-3/TRBV12-4 TGTGCCAGCAGTCTCTCGGGGGCCACCGGGGAGCTGTTTTTT CASSLSGATGELFF
many TRBD1 TRBJ2-7 TRBV19 TGTGCCAGTAGTAAAAAACACCTCCGGGACAGGTCTTACGAGCAGTACTTC CASSKKHLRDRSYEQYF
NA NA TRBJ2-7 TRBV6-1 TGTGCCAGACCCCCGGCCACGGGTAGCTCCTACGAGCAGTACTTC CARPPATGSSYEQYF
few NA TRBJ2-5 TRBV2 TGTGCCAGCAGTGTAGTCTTCCAAGAGACCCAGTACTTC CASSVVFQETQYF
many NA TRBJ1-1 TRBV7-2 TGTGCCAGCAGCTTAGCGGGTTCAAACAGTGAAGCTTTCTTT CASSLAGSNSEAFF
NA TRBD2 TRBJ2-7 TRBV12-3/TRBV12-4 TGTGCCAGCAGGGGACTAGTCTACGAGCAGTACTTC CASRGLVYEQYF
many NA TRBJ2-7 TRBV20-1 TGCAGGGTAAACTCGGCCCATTCCTACGAGCAGTACTTC CRVNSAHSYEQYF
many NA TRBJ1-2 TRBV5-6 TGTGCCAGCAGCTGGGGAGACCGTACAAACTATGGCTACACCTTC CASSWGDRTNYGYTF
many NA TRBJ2-7 TRBV29-1 TGCAGCGCCAGAACCCGGGCAGATGCCGACGAGCAGTACTTC CSARTRADADEQYF
many NA TRBJ2-2 TRBV12-3/TRBV12-4 TGTGCCAGCAGTTTCGATCGGGGAGGCGCCGGGGAGCTGTTTTTT CASSFDRGGAGELFF
many NA TRBJ2-5 TRBV6-1 TGTGCCAGCAGTAAGGCAGGCGGAGAGACCCAGTACTTC CASSKAGGETQYF
NA TRBD2 TRBJ2-2 TRBV6-2/TRBV6-3 TGTGCCAGCAGCGTAGCGGGAGCGGCCACCGGGGAGCTGTTTTTT CASSVAGAATGELFF
NA NA TRBJ2-7 TRBV6-1 TGTGCCAGCACCGAACCGGGACCCCACTACGAGCAGTACTTC CASTEPGPHYEQYF